The T cell receptor beta chain described here comes from a study of radiotherapy plus CTLA-4 blockade in lung cancer. Study background: For about 18% of patients, objective responses occurred, and approximately 30% had disease control. General observations from the study: Tumor-derived TCR clones expanded in blood after radiotherapy plus ipilimumab. With interferon-beta, early dynamics of blood T cell clones were reported to best predict response.

For this clone: Its target is unknown.

People whose metastatic non-small-cell lung cancer was chemo-refractory got focal radiation along with CTLA-4 blockade by ipilimumab. Trimming took off 2 bases at V and 7 bases at J, with 8 bases between the two ends. The germline CDR1 and CDR2 sequences are MDHEN and SYDVKM. This CDR3 has 12 residues. The repertoire was sequenced with immunoSEQ multiplex PCR; TCRdb's copy has only in-frame clones and lacks some. The repertoire holds tens of thousands of clones, with about 73% as singletons. The chain is built from TRBV28 and TRBJ1-2; the D gene is possibly TRBD1 (6 bases). The clonotype originates from a human donor with non-small cell lung cancer who had stable disease on radiotherapy plus ipilimumab. Sequenced material: peripheral blood, taken from a patient treated with radiotherapy plus ipilimumab. The CDR3 reads CASSLETGGYTF. The CDR3 DNA sequence: TGTGCCAGCAGTTTAGAGACAGGTGGCTACACCTTC.